Listed below are T cell receptor beta chains from one sample, sequenced in a study of identical twins. MiXCR, applied by TCRdb to the 5' RACE reads, yields one record per CDR3 protein. The table shows about 240,000 distinct CDR3 sequences, with roughly 7.5% occurring only once. The data were also submitted as part of a second study, on yellow fever vaccine responses in identical twins.

Sequences were obtained from CD8+ T cells sorted from blood. These receptor sequences come from a woman under 30 in good health. The CDR3 runs from the conserved cysteine through the conserved F or W. A D gene is named only where the DNA matches it firmly. Some rows mark clone size as missing; the rest say once, few, many or name a class of expanded clone.

V gene: TRBV7-6; D gene: NA; clone size: few; J gene: TRBJ2-5; CDR3 DNA: TGTGCCAGCAGCTTGCGCCGGGACTCCCAAGAGACCCAGTACTTC; CDR3 protein: CASSLRRDSQETQYF
V gene: TRBV5-5; D gene: TRBD1; clone size: once; J gene: TRBJ2-1; CDR3 DNA: TGTGCCAGCAGCTTGGATGGACAGGGTCTAGATGAGCAGTTCTTC; CDR3 protein: CASSLDGQGLDEQFF
V gene: TRBV7-9; D gene: NA; clone size: many; J gene: TRBJ1-4; CDR3 DNA: TGTGCCAGCAGCCCTACTCAAAGGGAAAAACTGTTTTTT; CDR3 protein: CASSPTQREKLFF
V gene: TRBV11-2; D gene: NA; clone size: few; J gene: TRBJ2-2; CDR3 DNA: TGTGCCAGCAGCTTAGGTTCGGGGACCGGCCCCGGGGAGCTGTTTTTT; CDR3 protein: CASSLGSGTGPGELFF
V gene: TRBV7-9; D gene: NA; clone size: few; J gene: TRBJ2-2; CDR3 DNA: TGTGCCAGCAGCTTTAGTGTTGGGGAGCTGTTTTTT; CDR3 protein: CASSFSVGELFF
V gene: TRBV15; D gene: NA; clone size: few; J gene: TRBJ2-5; CDR3 DNA: TGTGCCACCAGTGGGCTAGGTCTTGGGACCCAGTACTTC; CDR3 protein: CATSGLGLGTQYF
V gene: TRBV11-2; D gene: NA; clone size: NA; J gene: TRBJ1-1; CDR3 DNA: TGTGCCAGCAGCGTACTGGGGACTGTTATGAACACTGAAGCTTTCTTT; CDR3 protein: CASSVLGTVMNTEAFF
V gene: TRBV20-1; D gene: TRBD2; clone size: many; J gene: TRBJ2-1; CDR3 DNA: TGCAGTGCTAGTTCTTGGACTAGCGGGAGTTACGATGAGCAGTTCTTC; CDR3 protein: CSASSWTSGSYDEQFF
V gene: TRBV27; D gene: TRBD2; clone size: few; J gene: TRBJ2-7; CDR3 DNA: TGTGCCAGCAGTTTATCGGGGCTAGCGGGTTCACACGAGCAGTACTTC; CDR3 protein: CASSLSGLAGSHEQYF
V gene: TRBV28; D gene: NA; clone size: few; J gene: TRBJ1-2; CDR3 DNA: TGTGCCAGCAGTTTAACCTGGGGGTTAGCTAACTATGGCTACACCTTC; CDR3 protein: CASSLTWGLANYGYTF
V gene: TRBV12-3/TRBV12-4; D gene: NA; clone size: NA; J gene: TRBJ2-2; CDR3 DNA: TGTGCCAGCAGTTTATTCCCCGCCCCAGAAGTCGACGGGGAGCTGTTTTTT; CDR3 protein: CASSLFPAPEVDGELFF
V gene: TRBV24-1; D gene: NA; clone size: few; J gene: TRBJ1-5; CDR3 DNA: TGTGCCACCAGAGGAGTGGGTAGCAATCAGCCCCAGCATTTT; CDR3 protein: CATRGVGSNQPQHF
V gene: TRBV7-9; D gene: NA; clone size: few; J gene: TRBJ2-3; CDR3 DNA: TGTGCCAGCAGCAACCGGGACCAGCCTGGAGATACGCAGTATTTT; CDR3 protein: CASSNRDQPGDTQYF
V gene: TRBV6-2/TRBV6-3; D gene: TRBD2; clone size: NA; J gene: TRBJ2-5; CDR3 DNA: TGTGCCAGCAGTTACCGGACTAGCGGGGGATTAAAAGAGACCCAGTACTTC; CDR3 protein: CASSYRTSGGLKETQYF
V gene: TRBV9; D gene: TRBD2; clone size: NA; J gene: TRBJ2-1; CDR3 DNA: TGTGCCAGCAGCCTCGGGGTAGCGGGACACAATGAGCAGTTCTTC; CDR3 protein: CASSLGVAGHNEQFF
V gene: TRBV11-2; D gene: TRBD2; clone size: NA; J gene: TRBJ2-1; CDR3 DNA: TGTGCCAGCAGCTACCTAGCGGGGGGTAACAATGAGCAGTTCTTC; CDR3 protein: CASSYLAGGNNEQFF
V gene: TRBV7-2; D gene: TRBD2; clone size: NA; J gene: TRBJ2-5; CDR3 DNA: TGTGCCAGCAGCTTAGGGGGGACTAGCGGGACCCGGTCCCAGTACTTC; CDR3 protein: CASSLGGTSGTRSQYF
V gene: TRBV20-1; D gene: NA; clone size: few; J gene: TRBJ2-1; CDR3 DNA: TGCAGTGCTAGACGGACTGAATACAATGAGCAGTTCTTC; CDR3 protein: CSARRTEYNEQFF
V gene: TRBV3-1; D gene: NA; clone size: few; J gene: TRBJ2-2; CDR3 DNA: TGTGCCAGCAGCCACTACCGACGTTCCGGGGAGCTGTTTTTT; CDR3 protein: CASSHYRRSGELFF
V gene: TRBV2; D gene: TRBD2; clone size: many; J gene: TRBJ2-1; CDR3 DNA: TGTGCCAGCAGCGGGCCCGGACTAGCGGGAGTTGACAATGAGCAGTTCTTC; CDR3 protein: CASSGPGLAGVDNEQFF
V gene: TRBV6-1; D gene: NA; clone size: few; J gene: TRBJ2-3; CDR3 DNA: TGTGCCAGCAGGGTGGACTCCCCTAGCACAGATACGCAGTATTTT; CDR3 protein: CASRVDSPSTDTQYF
V gene: TRBV13; D gene: NA; clone size: NA; J gene: TRBJ2-3; CDR3 DNA: TGTGCCAGCAGCTTAGGCAAGACAGATACGCAGTATTTT; CDR3 protein: CASSLGKTDTQYF
V gene: TRBV7-3; D gene: NA; clone size: many; J gene: TRBJ2-5; CDR3 DNA: TGTGCCAGCAGCTCCACAGGGTTCCCCCAGTACTTC; CDR3 protein: CASSSTGFPQYF
V gene: TRBV11-2; D gene: TRBD2; clone size: many; J gene: TRBJ2-3; CDR3 DNA: TGTGCCAGCAGCTTAAGTAGCAGCGGGGGACGCACAGATACGCAGTATTTT; CDR3 protein: CASSLSSSGGRTDTQYF
V gene: TRBV7-8; D gene: TRBD2; clone size: few; J gene: TRBJ2-1; CDR3 DNA: TGTGCCGCCTCAGCGGGGGTGCTCGGGGGGTCAGAGCAGTTCTTC; CDR3 protein: CAASAGVLGGSEQFF
V gene: TRBV6-2/TRBV6-3; D gene: TRBD2; clone size: few; J gene: TRBJ2-1; CDR3 DNA: TGTGCCATCAGGTCTCGGGAGGAGGAGAGCTCCTACAATGAGCAGTTCTTC; CDR3 protein: CAIRSREEESSYNEQFF
V gene: TRBV10-1; D gene: NA; clone size: NA; J gene: TRBJ2-1; CDR3 DNA: TGCGCCAGCAGTGAGTCAGTTCTAGTTAGCAATGAGCAGTTCTTC; CDR3 protein: CASSESVLVSNEQFF
V gene: TRBV20-1; D gene: NA; clone size: many; J gene: TRBJ2-1; CDR3 DNA: TGCAGTGCTGGCCGGGACTCAGACGTGGGTGAGCAGTTCTTC; CDR3 protein: CSAGRDSDVGEQFF
V gene: TRBV11-2; D gene: TRBD2; clone size: NA; J gene: TRBJ2-3; CDR3 DNA: TGTGCCAGCAGACCCATTACTGGGAGGGAGTTTGGGCCAGATACGCAGTATTTT; CDR3 protein: CASRPITGREFGPDTQYF
V gene: TRBV7-9; D gene: TRBD2; clone size: few; J gene: TRBJ2-1; CDR3 DNA: TGTGCCAGCAGCTTAGAGTGGGGACTAGCGGGAGATGCTGAGCAGTTCTTC; CDR3 protein: CASSLEWGLAGDAEQFF
V gene: TRBV5-1; D gene: NA; clone size: many; J gene: TRBJ2-2; CDR3 DNA: TGCGCCAGCAGCTTGGAGTGGGCCTTGAACACCGGGGAGCTGTTTTTT; CDR3 protein: CASSLEWALNTGELFF
V gene: TRBV27; D gene: TRBD1; clone size: NA; J gene: TRBJ2-2; CDR3 DNA: TGTGCCAGCAGCCCGGGACAGACCACCGGGGAGCTGTTTTTT; CDR3 protein: CASSPGQTTGELFF
V gene: TRBV20-1; D gene: NA; clone size: NA; J gene: TRBJ2-2; CDR3 DNA: TGCAGTGCTAGAGATGGGGTACGGACCGGGGAGCTGTTTTTT; CDR3 protein: CSARDGVRTGELFF